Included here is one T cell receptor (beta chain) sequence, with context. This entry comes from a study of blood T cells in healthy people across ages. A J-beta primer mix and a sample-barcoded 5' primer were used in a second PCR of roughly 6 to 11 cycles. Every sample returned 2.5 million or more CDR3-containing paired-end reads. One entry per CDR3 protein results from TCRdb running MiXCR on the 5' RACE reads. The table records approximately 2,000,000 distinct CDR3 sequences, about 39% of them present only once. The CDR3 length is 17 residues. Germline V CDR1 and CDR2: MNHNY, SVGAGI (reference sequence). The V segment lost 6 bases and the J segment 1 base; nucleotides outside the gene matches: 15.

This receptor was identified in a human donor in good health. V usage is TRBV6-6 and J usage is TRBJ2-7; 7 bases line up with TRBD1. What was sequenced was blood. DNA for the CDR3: TGTGCCAGCAGAAAACAATGGGACGGGACAGAATCCTACGAGCAGTACTTC. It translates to CASRKQWDGTESYEQYF.